The clone carrying this T cell receptor beta chain has more than one count but fewer than ten. Different DNA sequences within this sample yield the same CDR3. Treatment noted: oral pan-JAK inhibitor, 5-10 mg twice daily. The sample comes from a study of CD8+ T cells in alopecia areata. RNA was extracted and reverse transcribed into cDNA as the sequencing template. Repertoires were generated with immunoSEQ multiplex PCR, while TCRdb's copy carries only in-frame clones and drops some. Among roughly 180,000 clones, about 51% were seen once, and the ten largest hold 9.5% to 13%. The TCR originated in a human donor with alopecia areata. The sample here was CD8+ T cells sorted from blood, taken around week 52, from a patient treated with tofacitinib.

CDR3 amino acids: CASSLGSTYEQYF. CDR3 nucleotides: TGCGCCAGCAGCTTGGGCAGTACCTACGAGCAGTACTTC. The V gene is TRBV5-1, the J gene TRBJ2-7; D uncertain. The V and J ends lost 0 bases and 2 bases respectively, with 6 bases between them. The CDR3 length is 13 residues. Germline CDR1 is SGHRS and CDR2 is YFSETQ. Using reference TRBV5-1 and TRBJ2-7 for the parts outside the CDR3, the full variable domain is KAGVTQTPRYLIKTRGQQVTLSCSPISGHRSVSWYQQTPGQGLQFLFEYFSETQRNKGNFPGRFSGRQFSNSRSEMNVSTLELGDSALYLCASSLGSTYEQYFGPGTRLTVT.